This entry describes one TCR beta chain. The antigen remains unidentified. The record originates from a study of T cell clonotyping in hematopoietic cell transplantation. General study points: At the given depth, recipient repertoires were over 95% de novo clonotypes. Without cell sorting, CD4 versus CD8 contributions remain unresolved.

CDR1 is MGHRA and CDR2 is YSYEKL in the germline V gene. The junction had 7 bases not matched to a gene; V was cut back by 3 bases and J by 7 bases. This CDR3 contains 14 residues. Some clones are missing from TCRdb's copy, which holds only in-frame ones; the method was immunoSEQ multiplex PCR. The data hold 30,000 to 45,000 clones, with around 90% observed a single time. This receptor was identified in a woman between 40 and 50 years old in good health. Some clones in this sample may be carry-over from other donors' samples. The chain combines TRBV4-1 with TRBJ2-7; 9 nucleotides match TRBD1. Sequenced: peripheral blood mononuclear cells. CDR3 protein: CASSQGQGLKEQYF. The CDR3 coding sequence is TGCGCCAGCAGCCAGGGACAGGGATTGAAGGAGCAGTACTTC.